The source of this TCR beta chain is a study of shared clonotypes between healthy human individuals. CDR3 length equals 13 residues. Germline CDR1 reads MNHNS; CDR2 reads SASEGT. Trimming pared 4 bases from V and 7 bases from J, leaving 10 bases between. Assay used: immunoSEQ multiplex PCR; TCRdb lists only in-frame clones, some missing. Altogether about 480,000 clones are present, about 79% being singletons, with the ten largest covering 12%. The chain has TRBV6-1 and TRBJ2-2; tentatively, D is TRBD1 (6 bases). Sequencing input: PBMCs. The receptor was derived from a woman in her forties in good health. Some clones in this sample may be carry-over from other donors' samples. CDR3: CASSVRTVGELFF. The CDR3 DNA sequence: TGTGCCAGCAGTGTCCGGACAGTCGGGGAGCTGTTTTTT.